This TCR beta chain came from a study of T-cell memory formation after mild COVID-19. Barcoded TCR alpha and TCR beta cDNA libraries with UMIs came from 5'RACE using constant-segment primers. MiXCR, run by TCRdb on the 5' RACE reads, gives a single entry per CDR3 protein. The table lists about 320,000 distinct CDR3 sequences, more than 13% of them singletons. Points from the study as a whole: The main location of contracting CD4+ clones was CM and EM, and that of contracting CD8+ clones was EMRA. Confirmation of SARS-CoV-2 specificity was lacking for second-wave clones peaking day 37. Pre-infection memory carried some responding clones, suggesting that cross-reactive memory joined.

Between the trimmed V and J ends, which lost 6 bases and 6 bases, there was a span of 17 bases. This CDR3 region has 14 residues. The sample holds a few counts of this clonotype. Its antigen remains unknown. The sample was PBMCs or a T cell subset sorted from them (not recorded which). This receptor was identified in a man aged 18 to 30 who had mild COVID-19 (a few samples of this study predate the infection). Cell type and time point are not known. V usage is TRBV12-3 or TRBV12-4 and J usage is TRBJ1-2, with TRBD1 as a possible D gene (6 bases). CDR3 in DNA: TGTGCCAGCAGCTTCCAACAGGGAGGGCATGGCTACACCTTC. This translates into CASSFQQGGHGYTF.